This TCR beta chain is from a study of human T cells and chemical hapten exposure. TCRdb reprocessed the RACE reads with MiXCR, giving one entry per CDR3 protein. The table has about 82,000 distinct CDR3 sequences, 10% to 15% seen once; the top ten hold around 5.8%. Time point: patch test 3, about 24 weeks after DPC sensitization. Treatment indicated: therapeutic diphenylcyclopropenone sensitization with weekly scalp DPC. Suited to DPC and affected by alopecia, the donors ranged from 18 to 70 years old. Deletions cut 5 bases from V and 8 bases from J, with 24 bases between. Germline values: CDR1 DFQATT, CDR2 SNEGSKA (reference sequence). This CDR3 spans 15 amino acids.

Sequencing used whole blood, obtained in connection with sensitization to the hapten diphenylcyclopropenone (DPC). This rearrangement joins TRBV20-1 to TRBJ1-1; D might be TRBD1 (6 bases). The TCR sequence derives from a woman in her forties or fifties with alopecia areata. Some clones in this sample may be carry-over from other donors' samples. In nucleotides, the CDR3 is TGCAGTGCTCCAACCCGTCTTGCCCCGGGGGCGGAAGCTTTCTTT. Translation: CSAPTRLAPGAEAFF.